These 11 T cell receptor beta chains originate from one sample sequenced in a study of CD8+CD57+ T cells in acquired aplastic anemia. CD8+CD57+ cell expansion had been shown by flow cytometry in patients chosen for sequencing. Genomic DNA templated the TCR beta VDJ and CDR3 profiling. TCRdb ran MiXCR on the reads and lists one entry per CDR3 protein. The sample yields fewer than 250,000 distinct CDR3 sequences, 47% seen once. Sequencing was carried out using sorted CD4+, CD8+, or CD8+CD57+ T cells (not recorded which) from PBMCs. These receptors came from a human donor with aplastic anemia.

There are many counts of this clonotype. The chain carries TRBV6-1 and TRBJ2-5, with 12 nucleotides matching TRBD2. The length of the CDR3 is 19 residues. Germline V gives CDR1 MNHNS, CDR2 SASEGT. The J segment lost 3 bases and the V segment lost 4 bases, leaving 15 bases of the junction unmatched. CDR3 bases: TGTGCCAGCAGTGGACGCGGGGCGAGACTAGCGGGAGAGGAAGAGACCCAGTACTTC. Translating it yields CASSGRGARLAGEEETQYF.

The chain joins TRBV2 to TRBJ2-7; D is perhaps TRBD1 (6 bases). The CDR3 is 14 residues long. The germline V and J ends were trimmed by 7 bases and 4 bases, with 17 bases remaining between them. Germline loops: CDR1 SNHLY, CDR2 FYNNEI. CDR3 protein: CASKTPGQNYEQYF. CDR3 DNA sequence: TGTGCCAGCAAGACGCCGGGACAAAATTACGAGCAGTACTTC.

This chain connects TRBV2 to TRBJ1-4, with D maybe TRBD1 (5 bases). The germline gives CDR1 SNHLY, CDR2 FYNNEI. The CDR3 spans 14 residues. V was clipped by 6 bases and J by 7 bases, with 15 bases between them. The CDR3 DNA reads as TGTGCCAGCAGATTAGGTCAGGGAGGTGAAAAACTGTTTTTT. It encodes CASRLGQGGEKLFF.

This clonotype has only a few counts. This chain joins TRBV30 and TRBJ1-1, with D maybe TRBD1 (6 bases). This CDR3 has 14 amino acids. Trimming removed 2 bases at V and 4 bases at J, with 14 bases between. Germline V gives CDR1 GTSNPN, CDR2 SVGIG (reference sequence). For the CDR3, the DNA is TGTGCCTGGAGTTCTGGGGGGCGATTCACTGAAGCTTTCTTT. Translation: CAWSSGGRFTEAFF.

V gene TRBV7-2 combines with J gene TRBJ1-3; D remains unclear. V shed 8 bases and J shed 0 bases, with 17 bases lying between them. Germline CDR1 SGHTA, CDR2 FQGNSA. The CDR3 loop spans 16 amino acids. CDR3 amino acids: CASRGSGGTSGNTIYF. In nucleotides, the CDR3 is TGTGCCAGCCGCGGGTCCGGAGGCACCTCTGGAAACACCATATATTTT.

This clonotype has a count of ten or more. This chain uses TRBV9 with TRBJ1-5; D is perhaps TRBD1 (6 bases). This CDR3 has 15 residues. Between the trimmed V and J ends, which lost 4 bases and 3 bases, there was a span of 14 bases. Germline V lookup: CDR1 SGDLS, CDR2 YYNGEE. The CDR3 loop reads CASSQEGGFNQPQHF. The CDR3 DNA reads as TGTGCCAGCAGCCAAGAAGGGGGATTCAATCAGCCCCAGCATTTT.

This clonotype came up many times. The chain uses TRBV6-5 and TRBJ1-6; TRBD1 aligns across 7 bases. Germline assignment: CDR1 MNHEY and CDR2 SVGAGI. V was clipped by 0 bases and J by 9 bases; unmatched bases: 5. The CDR3 has 15 residues. In DNA form, the CDR3 reads TGTGCCAGCAGTTACTCGCAGGGGGGTAGTTCACCCCTCCACTTT. It encodes CASSYSQGGSSPLHF.

This clonotype was recorded at least ten times. The rearrangement links TRBV12-3 or TRBV12-4 to TRBJ1-4; tentative D call: TRBD1 (5 bases). CDR3 length equals 14 residues. Trimming removed 2 bases from V and 4 bases from J, with 8 bases in between. The CDR3 protein is CASSLQGYNEKLFF. For the CDR3, the DNA is TGTGCCAGCAGTTTACAGGGCTATAATGAAAAACTGTTTTTT.

This chain links TRBV2 with TRBJ1-2; 7 nucleotides match TRBD1. The CDR3 is 11 amino acids. Trimming cost V 9 bases and J 8 bases; bases outside gene matches: 6. CDR1 is SNHLY, CDR2 FYNNEI, per germline. The CDR3 DNA reads as TGTGCCAGTAGACAGGGATCGGGCTACACCTTC. Encoded protein: CASRQGSGYTF.

This chain uses TRBV15 with TRBJ1-1; no firm D call. Between the trimmed V and J ends, which lost 3 bases and 0 bases, there was a span of 5 bases. There are 13 residues in the CDR3. CDR1 LNHNV and CDR2 YYDKDF come from the germline V gene (reference sequence). CDR3 residues: CATSSHLNTEAFF. CDR3 in DNA: TGTGCCACCAGCAGTCACCTGAACACTGAAGCTTTCTTT.

As concerns this clonotype: The conserved final phenylalanine or tryptophan is absent from the CDR3, which likely points to a read error. No DNA is shown, since the ends of the CDR3 on it are uncertain; the CDR3 is the one TCRdb lists. The chain uses TRBV7-3 and TRBJ2-1; the table's TRBD2 call for D was not verified on the DNA. From its first to its last residue, the CDR3 has 10 amino acids. CDR1 and CDR2 from the germline V gene are SGHTA and FQGTGA. This chain's CDR3 is CASSSEGLDT.